This T cell receptor beta chain comes out of a study of T-cell memory formation after mild COVID-19. General study findings and limits: For contracting clones, CD4+ ones sat mainly in CM and EM, CD8+ in EMRA. A second wave expanding day 15 to 37 was CD4+-biased; contracting clones were balanced. SARS-CoV-2 specificity of second-wave clones peaking day 37 was unconfirmed.

For this clonotype: What it binds is unknown.

Germline-derived CDR1 and CDR2 are MGHRA and YSYEKL. V lost 1 base and J 5 bases, leaving 12 bases between the germline ends. This CDR3 spans 14 amino acids. TCRdb recomputed calls from the 5' RACE reads with MiXCR, one row per CDR3 protein. The sample carries under 300,000 distinct CDR3 sequences, roughly 17% recorded once. The receptor comes from a man aged 18-30 years who had mild COVID-19 (a few samples of this study predate the infection). Cell type and time point are not known. The sequenced sample consisted of PBMCs or a T cell subset sorted from them (not recorded which). The chain combines TRBV4-1 with TRBJ2-7, with D tentatively TRBD1 (6 bases). CDR3 loop: CASSQAQGIHEQYF. In DNA, the CDR3 is TGCGCCAGCAGCCAAGCGCAGGGGATCCACGAGCAGTACTTC.